One sample yielded the 18 T cell receptor beta chains listed below, sequenced in a study of cytomegalovirus exposure and HLA in healthy donors. It was with 60 Vbeta and 13 Jbeta primers that the PCR ran. TCRdb's copy holds only in-frame clones and misses some; the assay was immunoSEQ multiplex PCR. Of around 67,000 clones listed, 55% to 65% were seen once; the top ten hold about 2.9%. Sample: PBMCs. These receptor sequences come from a woman between 50 and 59 years old in good health and CMV-seronegative.

This clone was seen more than once but under ten times. The chain employs TRBV4-1 and TRBJ2-1; tentative D call: TRBD2 (6 bases). The CDR3 runs 15 residues. From germline, CDR1 is MGHRA and CDR2 YSYEKL. V lost 1 base, J lost 0 bases, and 7 bases lay in between. The CDR3 sequence is CASSQGLGSYNEQFF. The CDR3 bases are TGCGCCAGCAGCCAAGGACTAGGCTCCTACAATGAGCAGTTCTTC.

The CDR3 coding sequence is TGCGCCAGCAGCTTGGGGCTAGCGGAGACCTACGAGCAGTACTTC. It translates to CASSLGLAETYEQYF. This rearrangement joins TRBV5-1 to TRBJ2-7, with TRBD2 identical over 7 bases. Trimming cost V 0 bases and J 2 bases; bases outside gene matches: 5. The CDR3 length is 15 residues. Germline CDR1 SGHRS, CDR2 YFSETQ.

The chain is built from TRBV7-9 and TRBJ1-2, with a possible D match to TRBD1 (6 bases). The germline V and J ends were trimmed by 5 bases and 7 bases, with 14 bases remaining between them. This CDR3 has 13 amino acids. CDR1 and CDR2 from the germline V gene are SEHNR and FQNEAQ (reference sequence). CDR3 DNA sequence: TGTGCCAGCAGCGGAGCGGGGGCTGTTGGCTACACCTTC. This sequence encodes CASSGAGAVGYTF.

The J gene is TRBJ1-2, the V gene TRBV18, with TRBD1 identical over 7 bases. V was clipped by 2 bases and J by 4 bases; unmatched bases: 1. Germline V gives CDR1 KGHSH, CDR2 LQKENI. The CDR3 has 13 residues. The CDR3 region is CASSPDRAYGYTF. DNA for the CDR3: TGTGCCAGCTCACCAGACAGGGCCTATGGCTACACCTTC.

A remark on this clone: The same CDR3 arises from other DNA sequences in this sample as well. The chain couples TRBV5-1 to TRBJ1-1; 9 bases are shared with TRBD1. Per the germline V gene, CDR1 is SGHRS and CDR2 is YFSETQ. The CDR3 is 14 residues long. Losses at the gene ends were 2 bases for V and 5 bases for J; bases not matched to a gene: 4. CDR3 bases: TGCGCCAGCAGCTTACAGGGGGCTGGAACTGAAGCTTTCTTT. This encodes CASSLQGAGTEAFF.

This rearrangement joins TRBV19 to TRBJ2-2; a weak D match, TRBD1 (6 bases). The V gene lost 6 bases and the J gene lost 0 bases, with 11 bases spanning the gap. This CDR3 region has 15 residues. The germline CDR1 and CDR2 sequences are LNHDA and SQIVND (reference sequence). The CDR3 loop reads CASRMDSTNTGELFF. The CDR3 nucleotides are TGTGCCAGTAGGATGGACAGTACGAACACCGGGGAGCTGTTTTTT.

This clone appeared once. The chain couples TRBV4-3 to TRBJ1-4, with D tentatively TRBD1 (5 bases). The CDR3 has 16 residues. Germline loops: CDR1 LGHNA, CDR2 YSLEER. The V and J ends lost 1 base and 8 bases respectively, with 17 bases between them. This CDR3 is CASSQGLDQGREKLFF. CDR3 bases: TGCGCCAGCAGCCAAGGACTTGACCAGGGTCGAGAAAAACTGTTTTTT.

This clone was counted a few times. The chain has TRBV10-3 and TRBJ1-1; 8 bases agree with TRBD1. Germline CDR1 ENHRY, CDR2 SYGVKD. This CDR3 is built from 15 residues. V was clipped by 6 bases and J by 1 base; unmatched bases: 7. CDR3 in DNA: TGTGCCATCAGCCTATCAGGGACAGGGAACACTGAAGCTTTCTTT. Protein product: CAISLSGTGNTEAFF.

This clone was seen only a few times. The V and J genes are TRBV28 and TRBJ1-5; D is undetermined. V lost 6 bases and J 0 bases, leaving 15 bases between the germline ends. The CDR3 covers 16 residues. The germline V gene has CDR1 MDHEN and CDR2 SYDVKM. The CDR3 loop reads CASRSGVEGSNQPQHF. CDR3 bases: TGTGCCAGCAGATCTGGCGTGGAGGGTAGCAATCAGCCCCAGCATTTT.

V is TRBV7-2 and J is TRBJ1-2; 7 positions agree with TRBD1. Trimming cost V 3 bases and J 10 bases; bases outside gene matches: 8. CDR3 length: 13 amino acids. Germline lookup yields CDR1 SGHTA and CDR2 FQGNSA. The CDR3 protein is CASSFTGTASYTF. DNA of the CDR3: TGTGCCAGCAGCTTTACCGGGACAGCTTCCTACACCTTC.

This sequence joins TRBV6-1 and TRBJ2-3; 14 bases map to TRBD2. CDR3 length: 14 residues. V was pared by 4 bases and J by 6 bases, with 0 bases of the junction left unmatched. Per the germline V gene, CDR1 is MNHNS and CDR2 is SASEGT. The CDR3 DNA sequence: TGTGCCAGCAGTGGGACTAGCGGGAGGGATACGCAGTATTTT. Translated, it gives CASSGTSGRDTQYF.

This clone was seen a single time. The rearrangement links TRBV27 to TRBJ1-2, with D possibly matching TRBD1 (6 bases). The CDR3 sequence is 14 residues long. Trimming stripped 2 bases from V and 3 bases from J, with 10 bases between. Germline V gives CDR1 MNHEY, CDR2 SMNVEV (reference sequence). The CDR3: CASSLRQAHYGYTF. The CDR3 bases are TGTGCCAGCAGTTTAAGACAGGCCCACTATGGCTACACCTTC.

The chain employs TRBV19 and TRBJ1-1; 8 bases agree with TRBD1. Germline lookup yields CDR1 LNHDA and CDR2 SQIVND (reference sequence). The V segment lost 3 bases and the J segment 4 bases; nucleotides outside the gene matches: 19. The CDR3 has 19 residues. The CDR3 DNA follows: TGTGCCAGTAGTATTCCCTATAACGTCAGGACAGGGAGAGGCACTGAAGCTTTCTTT. As protein: CASSIPYNVRTGRGTEAFF.

This clone was observed once. This chain links TRBV19 with TRBJ2-4; TRBD2 might be the D (5 bases). This CDR3 comprises 13 residues. V shed 3 bases and J shed 7 bases, with 10 bases lying between them. The germline CDR1 and CDR2 sequences are LNHDA and SQIVND (reference sequence). CDR3 DNA sequence: TGTGCCAGTAGTATCGGCCCGGGGAACATTCAGTACTTC. Translated: CASSIGPGNIQYF. Full variable domain (remainder filled in from reference TRBV19 and TRBJ2-4): DGGITQSPKYLFRKEGQNVTLSCEQNLNHDAMYWYRQDPGQGLRLIYYSQIVNDFQKGDIAEGYSVSREKKESFPLTVTSAQKNPTAFYLCASSIGPGNIQYFGAGTRLSVL.

With regard to this clone: Other DNA sequences within the sample encode an identical CDR3. The chain carries TRBV29-1 and TRBJ1-2; D might be TRBD1 (6 bases). There are 13 residues in the CDR3. In germline, CDR1 is SQVTM, CDR2 ANQGSEA. Trimming cost V 5 bases and J 4 bases, with 14 bases left between them. The CDR3 reads CSVSTAQGYGYTF. Written as DNA, the CDR3 is TGCAGCGTTTCGACGGCACAGGGCTATGGCTACACCTTC.

V is TRBV18 and J is TRBJ2-3; TRBD2 is a possible D gene (5 bases). CDR1 KGHSH and CDR2 LQKENI come from the germline V gene. Trimming pared 6 bases from V and 6 bases from J, leaving 22 bases between. The length of the CDR3 is 16 residues. The CDR3 spells CASSSPGQGGADTQYF. The CDR3, as DNA: TGTGCCAGCTCGTCTCCGGGTCAAGGAGGTGCGGATACGCAGTATTTT.

This clone has a single count. The chain carries TRBV27 and TRBJ2-5; 8 bases agree with TRBD1. V lost 2 bases, J lost 8 bases, and 19 bases stayed unmatched. The CDR3 extends over 18 amino acids. Germline CDR1 is MNHEY and CDR2 is SMNVEV (reference sequence). CDR3 in amino acids: CASSLLSFGTGTPDTQYF. The CDR3 DNA sequence: TGTGCCAGCAGTTTACTATCATTCGGGACAGGTACCCCGGATACCCAGTACTTC.

The chain employs TRBV5-1 and TRBJ1-2; perhaps TRBD1 as D (6 bases). This CDR3 is built from 14 residues. Germline V lookup: CDR1 SGHRS, CDR2 YFSETQ. Trimming removed 4 bases at V and 0 bases at J, with 10 bases between. CDR3 sequence: CASSPRQANYGYTF. CDR3 in DNA: TGCGCCAGCAGCCCGCGACAGGCTAACTATGGCTACACCTTC.